This T cell receptor (beta chain) was retrieved from a study of T cell responses to AZD1222 COVID-19 vaccine. Whole-study findings and limits: Researchers report vaccine-associated CD4 TCRs spanning spike, with dominance at 160-218 and 743-854.

This table comes from immunoSEQ multiplex PCR, and its TCRdb copy is limited to in-frame clones, with some not included. The sample consists of some 170,000 clones, 85% to 90% of them appearing once. Worth noting for this clone: The antigen is undetermined.

The trim removed 6 bases at V and 0 bases at J, leaving 7 bases unmatched. Germline lookup yields CDR1 MNHEY and CDR2 SVGEGT. The CDR3 has 15 residues. This chain links TRBV6-2 or TRBV6-3 with TRBJ1-1, with 7 bases aligning to TRBD1. The sequenced sample was peripheral blood, obtained on day 0 of AZD1222 vaccination. This receptor was identified in an adult in good health. The DNA of the CDR3 is TGTGCCAGCAGCACGCGGACAGGAGTGAACACTGAAGCTTTCTTT. Its protein product is CASSTRTGVNTEAFF.